This T cell receptor beta chain was obtained from a study of blood T cell repertoires in COVID-19 (TCRdb year 2020). Regarding the study in general: Samples from collaborators originated in the United States, Italy and Spain and spanned both the acute and convalescent phases of COVID-19. The prospective study material was composed of cDNA or gDNA derived from T cells, B-cell-depleted T cells, or PBMCs. Deeply sampled blood TCRbeta repertoires from subjects exposed to, actively infected with, or recovered from COVID-19 were included in the dataset. A freely available public database, intended as a resource for researchers studying the immune response to SARS-CoV-2, is where the repertoires were released. The samples were drawn from two sources: the first 160 participants of the ongoing ImmuneRACE study, and about 1,300 subjects contributed by 6 global collaborators. Sample metadata almost always included a de-identified subject ID, COVID-19 status, age in years and sex. Where HLA class I and class II types were available, the types were taken from metadata supplied by the sample provider, not from assay-based typing. General conclusions and limits of the study: The quantity of clinical and demographic metadata differed by source and by participant and was supplied without curation.

The immunoSEQ Assay, a bias-controlled multiplex PCR, was used to amplify TCRbeta CDR3 regions from genomic DNA. Regarding the original processing steps: Nucleated cell counts per sample were estimated from amplification of reference gene primers within the assay. Sequence reads were collapsed and filtered to measure the absolute abundance of every unique TCRbeta CDR3 rearrangement. For each sample, productive Simpson clonality was calculated as the square root of Simpson's diversity index over productive rearrangements. In its TCRdb copy, this immuneACCESS table keeps in-frame sequences only and misses some clones. Where compared with another copy, unresolved V genes explain less than half of these, and the others have no known cause. V, J and clone size derive from that table, while D and trimming were established from the DNA sequence. In this sample the table shows tens of thousands of clones, about 79% of which occur a single time. Together, the top ten hold 25% to 30% of the sample.

The CDR3 sequence holds 16 residues, the cysteine and phenylalanine included. Left in the record is the CDR3 DNA by itself, 48 bases read in frame from the first base. CDR1 and CDR2, looked up from the germline V gene, are SGHTA and FQGNSA. V was cut back by 5 bases and J by 0 bases, leaving a gap of 17 bases between them. To note about this clone: Its antigen is unknown. Qualities for individual bases were not recorded, and no much larger clone is one base off.

Collaborating institutions collected whole blood in K2EDTA tubes following their own protocols. For TCRbeta analysis, collaborators shipped samples in one of three forms: frozen whole blood, isolated PBMCs, or DNA extracted from either of those sample types. The chain links TRBV7-2 with TRBJ2-7; TRBD1 might be the D gene, on 6 matching bases. This TCR was sampled from a man between 65 and 85 years old with acute or convalescent COVID-19. The specimen sequenced was peripheral blood. The DNA sequence is TGTGCCAGCAGCCCCATGGGGGCGGGTTCCTCCTACGAGCAGTACTTC. Translation gives CASSPMGAGSSYEQYF.